One sample yielded the 17 T cell receptor beta chains listed below, sequenced in a study of cytomegalovirus exposure and HLA in healthy donors. It was with 60 Vbeta and 13 Jbeta primers that the PCR ran. Repertoires were generated with immunoSEQ multiplex PCR, while TCRdb's copy carries only in-frame clones and drops some. The sample consists of 160,000 or so clones, 75% to 90% of them appearing once. Sequenced: PBMCs. These receptors were collected from a woman between 18 and 29 years old in good health and CMV-seronegative.

The CDR3 DNA sequence: TGTGCCAGCAGTGGGGGGGGGCTGGACACTGAAGCTTTCTTT. This gives the protein CASSGGGLDTEAFF. The chain joins TRBV6-1 to TRBJ1-1; possibly TRBD1 for D (6 bases). The V and J ends lost 4 bases and 3 bases respectively, with 12 bases between them. The CDR3 loop spans 14 amino acids. The germline CDR1 and CDR2 sequences are MNHNS and SASEGT.

The chain uses TRBV19 and TRBJ1-5; 11 bases agree with TRBD1. The CDR3 consists of 18 residues. Unmatched junction bases numbered 10, after V lost 6 bases and J lost 0 bases. From germline, CDR1 is LNHDA and CDR2 SQIVND (reference sequence). Written as DNA, the CDR3 is TGTGCCAGTAGGGCCGGGACAGGGGGACCCTATAGCAATCAGCCCCAGCATTTT. It specifies CASRAGTGGPYSNQPQHF.

The gene calls are TRBV2 and TRBJ1-2; tentative D call: TRBD1 (6 bases). Germline V gene sequence: CDR1 SNHLY, CDR2 FYNNEI. The CDR3 has 13 amino acids. With 7 bases removed from V and 4 bases from J, the gap between germline ends came to 13 bases. In DNA form, the CDR3 reads TGTGCCAGCATACGAGGACAGTCCTATGGCTACACCTTC. Its protein product is CASIRGQSYGYTF.

This clone has just one count. CDR3 nucleotides: TGTGCCACCAGCAGAGTGCAGGGGGCGGACGAGCAGTACTTC. This encodes CATSRVQGADEQYF. The chain carries TRBV15 and TRBJ2-7, with 8 bases matching TRBD1. Germline V gene sequence: CDR1 LNHNV, CDR2 YYDKDF (reference sequence). This CDR3 spans 14 amino acids. The ends lost 1 base at V and 5 bases at J; junction bases unmatched: 4.

The chain is built from TRBV14 and TRBJ2-3; TRBD1 aligns across 8 bases. CDR1 is SGHDN, CDR2 FVKESK, per germline. There are 18 residues in the CDR3. With V trimmed by 0 bases and J by 2 bases, 10 bases remained unmatched. The CDR3 DNA reads TGTGCCAGCAGCCAAGATCCGGCGACGGACAGGGACACAGATACGCAGTATTTT. This encodes CASSQDPATDRDTDTQYF.

The rearrangement links TRBV7-9 to TRBJ2-3, with a weak D call TRBD1 (5 bases). The V end lost 7 bases, the J end lost 2 bases, and 22 bases lay between the germline ends. This CDR3 is built from 17 residues. Looked up from germline, CDR1 is SEHNR and CDR2 is FQNEAQ (reference sequence). The CDR3 DNA reads as TGTGCCAGCACCCTCCCAAGAGGTGGACAAATCACAGATACGCAGTATTTT. Encoded protein: CASTLPRGGQITDTQYF.

This clone was observed a handful of times. The rearrangement links TRBV4-1 to TRBJ2-1, with TRBD2 identical over 8 bases. In germline, CDR1 is MGHRA, CDR2 YSYEKL. The CDR3 covers 14 residues. V was pared by 3 bases and J by 4 bases, with 2 bases of the junction left unmatched. Here the CDR3 DNA reads TGCGCCAGCAGCCAGGCTAGCGGGTACAATGAGCAGTTCTTC. It is translated as CASSQASGYNEQFF.

This sequence joins TRBV29-1 and TRBJ2-1; tentative D call: TRBD2 (6 bases). Germline CDR1 is SQVTM and CDR2 is ANQGSEA. The CDR3 has 12 residues. V lost 7 bases, J lost 7 bases, and 14 bases lay in between. CDR3 protein: CSGAGWQNEQFF. The DNA for the CDR3 is TGCAGCGGAGCGGGTTGGCAGAATGAGCAGTTCTTC.

CDR3 loop: CASRVAGTFDGELFF. The CDR3 bases are TGTGCCAGCAGGGTGGCGGGAACGTTCGACGGGGAGCTGTTTTTT. The V and J genes are TRBV27 and TRBJ2-2; D perhaps matches TRBD2 (6 bases). Germline CDR1 and CDR2: MNHEY and SMNVEV (reference sequence). V was cut by 6 bases and J by 7 bases, with 18 bases left in between. The CDR3 has 15 amino acids.

The rearrangement links TRBV30 to TRBJ2-3; 8 positions match TRBD1. V shed 1 base and J 4 bases; nucleotides not matched to a gene: 7. This CDR3 has 15 residues. In germline, CDR1 is GTSNPN, CDR2 SVGIG (reference sequence). In DNA form, the CDR3 reads TGTGCCTGGAGTGCTAGGACAGGGTTTCCAGATACGCAGTATTTT. Amino acid sequence: CAWSARTGFPDTQYF.

V gene TRBV5-1 combines with J gene TRBJ1-1; D call uncertain. Between the trimmed V and J ends, which lost 0 bases and 5 bases, there was a span of 8 bases. The CDR3 spans 13 residues. Germline V lookup: CDR1 SGHRS, CDR2 YFSETQ. The CDR3 region has the DNA TGCGCCAGCAGCTTGGAGACGGGGACTGAAGCTTTCTTT. It encodes CASSLETGTEAFF.

The rearrangement joins TRBV6-6 to TRBJ1-1; D is unclear. Per the germline V gene, CDR1 is MNHNY and CDR2 is SVGAGI (reference sequence). This CDR3 comprises 14 residues. Deletions cut 3 bases from V and 1 base from J, with 9 bases between. The CDR3 protein is CASSYVRKNTEAFF. In DNA form, the CDR3 reads TGTGCCAGCAGTTATGTGAGGAAGAACACTGAAGCTTTCTTT.

The chain uses TRBV9 and TRBJ1-5; 7 bases are shared with TRBD1. CDR1 is SGDLS and CDR2 is YYNGEE in the germline V gene. V lost 3 bases, J lost 3 bases, and 3 bases stayed unmatched. The CDR3 spans 14 residues. The CDR3 coding sequence is TGTGCCAGCAGCGAGACAGGGAACAATCAGCCCCAGCATTTT. Protein sequence: CASSETGNNQPQHF.

In nucleotides, the CDR3 is TGTGCCAGCAGCTCGCGGGGGGTCCACACAGATACGCAGTATTTT. Translated: CASSSRGVHTDTQYF. V gene TRBV7-2 combines with J gene TRBJ2-3, with 8 bases matching TRBD2. CDR1 SGHTA and CDR2 FQGNSA come from the germline V gene. The CDR3 consists of 15 residues. After removal of 4 bases from V and 2 bases from J, the junction contained 5 bases not matched to a gene.

V is TRBV6-1 and J is TRBJ2-7; maybe TRBD2 (6 bases). Trimming took off 9 bases at V and 0 bases at J, with 12 bases between the two ends. The CDR3 has 13 amino acids. Per germline, CDR1 MNHNS and CDR2 SASEGT. The CDR3 nucleotides are TGTGCCAGTCGGGACTGGAGCTCCTACGAGCAGTACTTC. It is translated as CASRDWSSYEQYF.

This clone appeared once. V and J are TRBV15 and TRBJ1-2; the D gene is possibly TRBD1 (6 bases). CDR3 size: 14 residues. Germline CDR1 is LNHNV and CDR2 is YYDKDF (reference sequence). Trimming left V 0 bases short and J 7 bases short, with 12 bases between. The CDR3 region has the DNA TGTGCCACCAGCAGAGATGTGGCAGGGGCTGGCTACACCTTC. Protein sequence: CATSRDVAGAGYTF.

A single count supports this clone. The rearrangement uses TRBV27 and TRBJ2-7; TRBD1 matches 7 bases. Germline loops: CDR1 MNHEY, CDR2 SMNVEV (reference sequence). Trimming at V came to 8 bases and at J to 2 bases, leaving 9 bases not matched to a gene. The CDR3 sequence is 14 residues long. The CDR3 sequence is CASHKQGSPYEQYF. The DNA of the CDR3 is TGTGCCAGCCATAAACAGGGGTCCCCCTACGAGCAGTACTTC.